This TCR beta chain comes out of a study of blood T cell repertoires in COVID-19. Libraries were prepared by immunoSEQ multiplex PCR; TCRdb keeps only in-frame clonotypes and omits some of them. The sample shows tens of thousands of clones, roughly two thirds of them seen only once. The CDR3 has 12 residues. The V end was cut by 3 bases, the J end by 5 bases, with 10 bases between. The germline gives CDR1 GTSNPN, CDR2 SVGIG (reference sequence). This clonotype originated in an older woman with acute or convalescent COVID-19. The sample comprised peripheral blood. This chain connects TRBV30 to TRBJ2-5, with D perhaps TRBD2 (6 bases). The CDR3, as DNA: TGTGCCTGGAGCATCCTAGCGGAGACCCAGTACTTC. Protein: CAWSILAETQYF.